The present T cell receptor beta chain was sequenced within a study of blood T cell repertoires in COVID-19. About the study: The United States, Italy and Spain provided the acute and convalescent COVID-19 samples. PBMCs, B-cell-depleted T cells, or T cells were the source of the cDNA or gDNA that made up the material.

Under the authors' procedure: Counts of nucleated cells, estimated from reference gene primer amplification, were obtained. Some clones are missing from TCRdb's copy, which holds only in-frame ones; the method was immunoSEQ multiplex PCR. V and J calls plus clone size are reproduced from that table; the DNA served to infer D and trimming. The sample lists 150,000 to 200,000 clones, 70% to 90% occurring once. The count of this clone is one. J gave up 6 bases and V 7 bases, and 11 bases lay outside the gene matches. This CDR3 comprises 16 residues. The germline V gene encodes CDR1 SNHLY and CDR2 FYNNEI.

The chain joins TRBV2 to TRBJ2-7; 14 bases fit TRBD2. This clonotype was sampled from a man in his 70s with active or convalescent COVID-19. Material for sequencing was peripheral blood. CDR3 nucleotide sequence: TGTGCCAGCACTCGGACTAGCGGGAGGTTCATCCGCGAGCAGTACTTC. Residues: CASTRTSGRFIREQYF.